Listed below are T cell receptor beta chains from one sample, sequenced in a study of T-cell reconstitution after alpha-beta-depleted transplantation in children. In TCRdb, the PCR reads were re-called with MiXCR into one record per CDR3 protein. The sample yields 280,000 or so distinct CDR3 sequences, approximately 10% seen once. The source was peripheral blood, collected 180 days after TCRalphabeta/CD19-depleted stem cell transplant. These receptors all stem from a male patient aged 2 to 10 who had a stem cell transplant for chronic granulomatous disease, so the T cells may come from the graft donor. CDR3s include the opening cysteine and the closing phenylalanine or tryptophan. D genes are given only for firm matches. For some rows the clone size is stated as once, few or many, or as a class when expanded; others skip it.

v_call: TRBV18
j_call: TRBJ2-7
clone_size: many
d_call: TRBD2
cdr3_nt: TGTGCCAGCTCACCCGGGACTAGCGGGGCCTACGAGCAGTACTTC
cdr3_aa: CASSPGTSGAYEQYF

v_call: TRBV28
j_call: TRBJ2-7
clone_size: many
d_call: TRBD1
cdr3_nt: TGTGCCAGCAGTATCGGGACAGGGGGCGAGCAGTACTTC
cdr3_aa: CASSIGTGGEQYF

v_call: TRBV9
j_call: TRBJ2-2
clone_size: many
d_call: .
cdr3_nt: TGTGCCAGCAGCCCCTATCCAGGGGCCGGGGAGCTGTTTTTT
cdr3_aa: CASSPYPGAGELFF

v_call: TRBV28
j_call: TRBJ2-7
clone_size: many
d_call: .
cdr3_nt: TGTGCCAGCAGTCCGGGGCGGTGGGAGCAGTACTTC
cdr3_aa: CASSPGRWEQYF

v_call: TRBV4-1
j_call: TRBJ1-6
clone_size: many
d_call: .
cdr3_nt: TGCGCCAGCAGCCAAGACTTCCGGCAATATAATTCACCCCTCCACTTT
cdr3_aa: CASSQDFRQYNSPLHF

v_call: TRBV4-1
j_call: TRBJ2-7
clone_size: many
d_call: TRBD2
cdr3_nt: TGCGCCAGCAGCCAAGGAGCTAGCGGGGCCTCCTACGAGCAGTACTTC
cdr3_aa: CASSQGASGASYEQYF

v_call: TRBV20-1
j_call: TRBJ2-5
clone_size: many
d_call: TRBD2
cdr3_nt: TGCAGTGCCCGATCGGGGGGGATAGACGCCCAGTACTTC
cdr3_aa: CSARSGGIDAQYF

v_call: TRBV18
j_call: TRBJ2-7
clone_size: many
d_call: .
cdr3_nt: TGTGCCAGCTCACCCTTAGCGGTTGGGGACGAGCAGTACTTC
cdr3_aa: CASSPLAVGDEQYF

v_call: TRBV7-8
j_call: TRBJ2-2
clone_size: .
d_call: .
cdr3_nt: TGTGCCAGCAGCTTAGCGGGTGGGGCCAACATCGGGGAGCTGTTTTTT
cdr3_aa: CASSLAGGANIGELFF

v_call: TRBV6-1
j_call: TRBJ1-5
clone_size: many
d_call: TRBD1
cdr3_nt: TGTGCCAGCAGCTTGACAGGGGAAAGCAATCAGCCCCAGCATTTT
cdr3_aa: CASSLTGESNQPQHF

v_call: TRBV7-2
j_call: TRBJ2-3
clone_size: many
d_call: .
cdr3_nt: TGTGCCAGCAGCTTCCAACCCGCGGGCACAGATACGCAGTATTTT
cdr3_aa: CASSFQPAGTDTQYF

v_call: TRBV5-1
j_call: TRBJ1-5
clone_size: many
d_call: .
cdr3_nt: TGCGCCAGCAGCCCCGGGCCTCCCAATCAGCCCCAGCATTTT
cdr3_aa: CASSPGPPNQPQHF

v_call: TRBV4-2
j_call: TRBJ2-3
clone_size: many
d_call: TRBD1
cdr3_nt: TGTGCCAGCAGCCCAGGACAGGGACCCACGAATACGCAGTATTTT
cdr3_aa: CASSPGQGPTNTQYF

v_call: TRBV7-7
j_call: TRBJ2-2
clone_size: many
d_call: TRBD2
cdr3_nt: TGTGCTAGCAGCTTATCTAGCGGGGGCACCGGGGAGCTGTTTTTT
cdr3_aa: CASSLSSGGTGELFF

v_call: TRBV27
j_call: TRBJ2-1
clone_size: many
d_call: TRBD2
cdr3_nt: TGTGCCAGCAGTCGCATCCGGACTAGTGGGGATGAGCAGTTCTTC
cdr3_aa: CASSRIRTSGDEQFF

v_call: TRBV29-1
j_call: TRBJ1-2
clone_size: many
d_call: .
cdr3_nt: TGCAGCGTTGAGTCTCGAGATGGCTATGGCTACACCTTC
cdr3_aa: CSVESRDGYGYTF

v_call: TRBV7-9
j_call: TRBJ2-3
clone_size: many
d_call: .
cdr3_nt: TGTGCCAGCAGCTTAGGGGACTGGACGCAGTATTTT
cdr3_aa: CASSLGDWTQYF

v_call: TRBV11-2
j_call: TRBJ2-1
clone_size: many
d_call: TRBD2
cdr3_nt: TGTGCCAGCAGCTTAGGACTAGCGGGAGGGCGCAATGAGCAGTTCTTC
cdr3_aa: CASSLGLAGGRNEQFF

v_call: TRBV12-5
j_call: TRBJ2-1
clone_size: few
d_call: TRBD1
cdr3_nt: TGTGCTAGTGGTTCCCCGACAGGGGTCGGGTACAATGAGCAGTTCTTC
cdr3_aa: CASGSPTGVGYNEQFF

v_call: TRBV28
j_call: TRBJ2-7
clone_size: many
d_call: TRBD1
cdr3_nt: TGTGCCAGCAGGACAGGGAATACGGGCGAGCAGTACTTC
cdr3_aa: CASRTGNTGEQYF

v_call: TRBV7-9
j_call: TRBJ1-2
clone_size: many
d_call: TRBD1
cdr3_nt: TGTGCCAGCAGCCCTCAGGGGGCCGGGAACTATGGCTACACCTTC
cdr3_aa: CASSPQGAGNYGYTF

v_call: TRBV12-3/TRBV12-4
j_call: TRBJ1-4
clone_size: many
d_call: .
cdr3_nt: TGTGCCAGCAGTTTTATCGGGGCAGAAAAACTGTTTTTT
cdr3_aa: CASSFIGAEKLFF

v_call: TRBV18
j_call: TRBJ2-2
clone_size: many
d_call: .
cdr3_nt: TGTGCCAGCTCACCACCAAGGCCTACGGTGGCCACCGGGGAGCTGTTTTTT
cdr3_aa: CASSPPRPTVATGELFF

v_call: TRBV4-2
j_call: TRBJ2-1
clone_size: .
d_call: .
cdr3_nt: TGTGCCAGCAGCCCATCAGTCTATGAGCAGTTCTTC
cdr3_aa: CASSPSVYEQFF

v_call: TRBV30
j_call: TRBJ1-4
clone_size: .
d_call: .
cdr3_nt: TGTGCCTGGAGTCCCACGGGGCCGGACAGTGAAAAACTGTTTTTT
cdr3_aa: CAWSPTGPDSEKLFF

v_call: TRBV30
j_call: TRBJ2-2
clone_size: .
d_call: TRBD2
cdr3_nt: TGTGCCTGGAGTGGAAGCCCGGGACTAGAGACCGGGGAGCTGTTTTTT
cdr3_aa: CAWSGSPGLETGELFF

v_call: TRBV6-5
j_call: TRBJ1-1
clone_size: many
d_call: .
cdr3_nt: TGTGCCAGCAGTTATACCTTAATGAACACTGAAGCTTTCTTT
cdr3_aa: CASSYTLMNTEAFF

v_call: TRBV5-1
j_call: TRBJ2-2
clone_size: many
d_call: .
cdr3_nt: TGCGCCAGCAGCAGGGGTATGGACACCGGGGAGCTGTTTTTT
cdr3_aa: CASSRGMDTGELFF

v_call: TRBV19
j_call: TRBJ2-1
clone_size: .
d_call: .
cdr3_nt: TGTGCCAGTAGTATAGTGTATCAGGGGTCCTACAATGAGCAGTTCTTC
cdr3_aa: CASSIVYQGSYNEQFF

v_call: TRBV20-1
j_call: TRBJ2-7
clone_size: few
d_call: .
cdr3_nt: TGCAGTGCTAGAGCCGGGACCAAGCCCTACGAGCAGTACTTC
cdr3_aa: CSARAGTKPYEQYF

v_call: TRBV15
j_call: TRBJ2-1
clone_size: many
d_call: .
cdr3_nt: TGTGCCACCAGCAGAGATAAGCACAGGGACAATGAGCAGTTCTTC
cdr3_aa: CATSRDKHRDNEQFF

v_call: TRBV9
j_call: TRBJ2-5
clone_size: many
d_call: .
cdr3_nt: TGTGCCAGCAGCACTGGGACAACACAAGAGACCCAGTACTTC
cdr3_aa: CASSTGTTQETQYF

v_call: TRBV12-3/TRBV12-4
j_call: TRBJ2-1
clone_size: .
d_call: .
cdr3_nt: TGTGCCAGCAGTTTCTTGCGCAATAAGCAGTTCTTC
cdr3_aa: CASSFLRNKQFF

v_call: TRBV28
j_call: TRBJ2-4
clone_size: many
d_call: TRBD1
cdr3_nt: TGTGCCAGCAGTTTCCAGCCTTGGATACAGGGAGCCGAGGGGGCTGGGAACAAAAACATTCAGTACTTC
cdr3_aa: CASSFQPWIQGAEGAGNKNIQYF

v_call: TRBV12-3/TRBV12-4
j_call: TRBJ2-7
clone_size: many
d_call: .
cdr3_nt: TGTGCCAGCTTTATAGGGGAATCCTACGAGCAGTACTTC
cdr3_aa: CASFIGESYEQYF

v_call: TRBV7-2
j_call: TRBJ2-4
clone_size: many
d_call: .
cdr3_nt: TGTGCCAGCAGCTTAGGTGGGGCAGAGAACATTCAGTACTTC
cdr3_aa: CASSLGGAENIQYF

v_call: TRBV29-1
j_call: TRBJ2-2
clone_size: many
d_call: .
cdr3_nt: TGCAGCGCCAACGGGGCAGGGTCCACCGGGGAGCTGTTTTTT
cdr3_aa: CSANGAGSTGELFF

v_call: TRBV7-6
j_call: TRBJ2-3
clone_size: many
d_call: TRBD1
cdr3_nt: TGTGCCAGCAGCCTCGGGACAGGGGGCGGTTCAGATACGCAGTATTTT
cdr3_aa: CASSLGTGGGSDTQYF

v_call: TRBV4-2
j_call: TRBJ2-2
clone_size: many
d_call: .
cdr3_nt: TGTGCCAGCAGCCGCACTCTCGTCACGGGAGAAGGCGCGAACACCGGGGAGCTGTTTTTT
cdr3_aa: CASSRTLVTGEGANTGELFF

v_call: TRBV29-1
j_call: TRBJ2-2
clone_size: many
d_call: .
cdr3_nt: TGCAGCGTTGGGGTAGTCAGCGGCACCGGGGAGCTGTTTTTT
cdr3_aa: CSVGVVSGTGELFF

v_call: TRBV12-3/TRBV12-4
j_call: TRBJ2-4
clone_size: .
d_call: .
cdr3_nt: TGTGCCAGCAGACCGGACGTGCCGCATCCCAACATTCAGTACTTC
cdr3_aa: CASRPDVPHPNIQYF

v_call: TRBV29-1
j_call: TRBJ2-5
clone_size: many
d_call: TRBD2
cdr3_nt: TGCAGCGTTGTTCGGGGGGGGCAAGAGACCCAGTACTTC
cdr3_aa: CSVVRGGQETQYF

v_call: TRBV28
j_call: TRBJ2-7
clone_size: many
d_call: .
cdr3_nt: TGTGCCAGCAGGGAATGGCGACCGGGCGTCTACGAGCAGTACTTC
cdr3_aa: CASREWRPGVYEQYF